Described below is a single TCR beta chain sequence and its context. As originally analysed: ImmunoSEQ supplied junction-only sequences lacking quality scores, so filtering was different. Data came from immunoSEQ multiplex PCR; TCRdb stores just in-frame clones and leaves some out. For V, J and clone size, that table is used; D and trimming come from the DNA. The table has 75,000 to 100,000 clones, about 45% seen once. This sample stems from a study of shared clonotypes between healthy human individuals. For the study at large: Serving as donors were a couple of women and three men, whose ages spanned 18 to 49.

Germline V gene data show CDR1 as SQVTM and CDR2 as ANQGSEA. The CDR3 runs 14 residues. The V and J ends lost 0 bases and 4 bases respectively, with 12 bases between them. Nashville, Tennessee was home to all donors, each a Caucasian adult. In unsorted samples, genomic DNA was obtained using roughly 99 million PBMCs. The rearrangement joins TRBV29-1 to TRBJ2-5, with a tentative D call TRBD2 (5 bases). The sample comprised PBMCs. The TCR originated in a woman between 40 and 50 years old in good health. Some clones in this sample may be carry-over from other donors' samples. CDR3 sequence: CSVEDAGGPETQYF. The CDR3 coding sequence is TGCAGCGTTGAAGATGCCGGAGGTCCAGAGACCCAGTACTTC.